These 24 T cell receptor beta chains share one sample of origin, sequenced in a study of blood T cell repertoires in COVID-19. Only in-frame clones appear in the TCRdb table, and some are missing; sequencing was by immunoSEQ multiplex PCR. Of about 360,000 clones listed, approximately 89% are singletons. Sequencing input: PBMCs or T cells enriched from blood (not recorded which). These TCRs come from a young man who had recovered from COVID-19.

This chain joins TRBV11-2 and TRBJ1-2, with D unresolved. V was trimmed by 0 bases and J by 4 bases, leaving 12 bases between them. Germline CDR1 reads SGHAT; CDR2 reads FQNNGV. This CDR3 contains 15 residues. CDR3 in DNA: TGTGCCAGCAGCTTAGAGCCAGGCCCTCTCTATGGCTACACCTTC. It yields the protein CASSLEPGPLYGYTF.

This clone was found once. This chain uses TRBV5-8 with TRBJ1-5; maybe TRBD1 (6 bases). The V end was cut by 6 bases, the J end by 4 bases, with 20 bases between. CDR1 and CDR2 from the germline V gene are SGHTS and YDEGEE. The CDR3 runs to 16 residues. The CDR3 protein is CASTFITGTRNQPQHF. CDR3 in DNA: TGTGCCAGCACCTTCATAACCGGGACAAGGAATCAGCCCCAGCATTTT.

A few counts support this clone. The chain has TRBV11-2 and TRBJ1-2; 8 nucleotides match TRBD1. Germline V CDR1 and CDR2: SGHAT, FQNNGV. Unmatched junction bases numbered 6, after V lost 1 base and J lost 8 bases. The CDR3 has 14 residues. The CDR3 reads CASSLVRTGIGYTF. Written as DNA, the CDR3 is TGTGCCAGCAGCTTAGTCCGGACAGGGATAGGCTACACCTTC.

V and J are TRBV2 and TRBJ1-2; 7 bases are a match to TRBD1. J gave up 5 bases and V 6 bases, and 9 bases lay outside the gene matches. Germline lookup yields CDR1 SNHLY and CDR2 FYNNEI. This CDR3 has 14 amino acids. The CDR3 spells CASRGDQGGYGYTF. The DNA for the CDR3 is TGTGCCAGCAGGGGGGACCAGGGGGGATATGGCTACACCTTC.

This clone turned up a few times. This rearrangement joins TRBV6-5 to TRBJ1-2; 9 bases line up with TRBD1. This CDR3 region has 15 residues. The V gene end was trimmed by 6 bases and the J gene end by 2 bases; junction bases not matched to a gene: 7. In germline, CDR1 is MNHEY, CDR2 SVGAGI. CDR3 nucleotide sequence: TGTGCCAGCAGACCCACGGACAGGGGCAACTATGGCTACACCTTC. Translating gives CASRPTDRGNYGYTF.

The V call is TRBV4-2, the J call TRBJ2-3; D possibly corresponds to TRBD2 (6 bases). This CDR3 is 17 amino acids long. The germline V and J ends were trimmed by 0 bases and 3 bases, with 16 bases remaining between them. Germline V gives CDR1 LGHNA, CDR2 YNFKEQ. Written as DNA, the CDR3 is TGTGCCAGCAGCCAAGATTACGCGGGGCTGGGAACAGATACGCAGTATTTT. This gives the protein CASSQDYAGLGTDTQYF.

This sequence joins TRBV11-2 and TRBJ1-1; TRBD1 matches at 9 bases. The CDR3 is 16 residues long. V was pared by 5 bases and J by 5 bases, with 12 bases of the junction left unmatched. Germline values: CDR1 SGHAT, CDR2 FQNNGV. CDR3 nucleotides: TGTGCCAGCAGCGCACAGGGGGCGCTTCTCTCGACTGAAGCTTTCTTT. This codes for CASSAQGALLSTEAFF.

A note on this clone: One junction end does not reproduce the germline sequence, and a read error may be involved. The rearrangement uses TRBV12-3 or TRBV12-4 and TRBJ2-3, with D unclear. This CDR3 has 11 residues. The CDR3 reads CASSYSDTQYF. CDR3 coding DNA: TGTGCCAGTAGTTACTCAGATACGCAGTATTTT.

The chain employs TRBV19 and TRBJ1-2, with a weak D call TRBD1 (6 bases). The V gene's germline CDR1 is LNHDA and CDR2 SQIVND (reference sequence). The V gene lost 5 bases and the J gene lost 7 bases, with 14 bases spanning the gap. CDR3 size: 13 residues. The CDR3 region is CASSEQGVAGYTF. CDR3 DNA: TGTGCCAGTAGTGAACAGGGAGTAGCTGGCTACACCTTC.

The chain recombines TRBV7-6 with TRBJ1-1, with TRBD1 as a possible D gene (6 bases). The germline V gene encodes CDR1 SGHVS and CDR2 FNYEAQ. The CDR3 covers 16 residues. Trimming took 5 bases from V and 0 from J, leaving 16 bases between them. This chain's CDR3 is CASSPHQGILNTEAFF. CDR3 DNA sequence: TGTGCCAGCAGCCCTCATCAGGGGATTTTGAACACTGAAGCTTTCTTT. The full variable domain, its missing parts supplied by reference TRBV7-6 and TRBJ1-1, is GAGVSQSPRYKVTKRGQDVALRCDPISGHVSLYWYRQALGQGPEFLTYFNYEAQQDKSGLPNDRFSAERPEGSISTLTIQRTEQRDSAMYRCASSPHQGILNTEAFFGQGTRLTVV.

Worth noting for this clone: One junction end disagrees with the germline gene, perhaps due to a read error. CDR3 loop: CASRDRNTGELFF. The CDR3 region has the DNA TGCGCCAGCCGTGACAGAAACACCGGGGAGCTGTTTTTT. The chain recombines TRBV10-1 with TRBJ2-2; TRBD1 is a possible D gene (5 bases). From germline, CDR1 is WNHNN and CDR2 SYGVQD (reference sequence). The length of the CDR3 is 13 residues.

This clone was picked up one time. This chain uses TRBV30 with TRBJ2-4; 10 bases are a match to TRBD1. This CDR3 region has 14 residues. J lost 0 bases, V lost 8 bases, and 4 bases had no gene match. Germline V lookup: CDR1 GTSNPN, CDR2 SVGIG (reference sequence). The CDR3 coding sequence is TGTGCCACCGACAGGGGGCTAGCCAAAAACATTCAGTACTTC. It yields the protein CATDRGLAKNIQYF. Full variable domain (missing parts from reference TRBV30 and TRBJ2-4): SQTIHQWPATLVQPVGSPLSLECTVEGTSNPNLYWYRQAAGRGLQLLFYSVGIGQISSEVPQNLSASRPQDRQFILSSKKLLLSDSGFYLCATDRGLAKNIQYFGAGTRLSVL.

DNA for the CDR3: TGTGCCAGCAGCTTAGGGGACAGGGCGCCTTACAATGAGCAGTTCTTC. Its protein product is CASSLGDRAPYNEQFF. V gene TRBV7-9 combines with J gene TRBJ2-1, with TRBD1 matching 9 bases. The V and J ends lost 1 base and 4 bases, in that order; junction bases with no gene match: 5. CDR1 SEHNR and CDR2 FQNEAQ come from the germline V gene (reference sequence). This CDR3 is built from 16 residues.

V and J are TRBV7-9 and TRBJ1-1; 7 nucleotides match TRBD1. From germline, CDR1 is SEHNR and CDR2 FQNEAQ (reference sequence). There are 14 residues in the CDR3. V lost 6 bases and J lost 1; bases outside the gene matches: 5. This CDR3 reads CASRQRQGNTEAFF. DNA for the CDR3: TGTGCCAGCAGACAAAGACAGGGGAACACTGAAGCTTTCTTT.

This clone was observed a few times. The gene calls are TRBV4-2 and TRBJ2-2; D is ambiguous. In germline, CDR1 is LGHNA, CDR2 YNFKEQ. The CDR3 covers 15 residues. The ends were cut back, 4 bases at V and 5 bases at J, with 14 bases in the middle. This CDR3 is CASSPGAARTGELFF. In nucleotides, the CDR3 is TGTGCCAGCAGCCCCGGTGCGGCGCGTACCGGGGAGCTGTTTTTT.

V is TRBV7-2 and J is TRBJ2-7; 7 bases fit TRBD1. This CDR3 contains 14 residues. V dropped 4 bases and J dropped 3; count of bases not matched to a gene: 6. Per the germline V gene, CDR1 is SGHTA and CDR2 is FQGNSA. The CDR3 DNA follows: TGTGCCAGCAGCTCGCGGACAGGCTTCTACGAGCAGTACTTC. Encoded protein: CASSSRTGFYEQYF. Combining the CDR3 with reference TRBV7-2 and TRBJ2-7 gives the whole variable domain GAGVSQSPSNKVTEKGKDVELRCDPISGHTALYWYRQSLGQGLEFLIYFQGNSAPDKSGLPSDRFSAERTGGSVSTLTIQRTQQEDSAVYLCASSSRTGFYEQYFGPGTRLTVT.

This clone was counted once. The sample holds other DNA sequences that translate to the same CDR3. The chain couples TRBV9 to TRBJ1-6, with D maybe TRBD1 (5 bases). The CDR3 is 13 residues long. Germline V CDR1 and CDR2: SGDLS, YYNGEE. Deletions cut 0 bases from V and 7 bases from J, with 5 bases between. CDR3 residues: CASSVAGNSPLHF. CDR3 bases: TGTGCCAGCAGCGTAGCAGGGAATTCACCCCTCCACTTT.

The gene calls are TRBV7-7 and TRBJ2-7; possibly TRBD2 for D (6 bases). The CDR3 is 20 amino acids. The V end was cut by 5 bases, the J end by 6 bases, with 35 bases between. CDR1 is SSHAT, CDR2 FNYEAQ, per germline (reference sequence). Written as DNA, the CDR3 is TGTGCCAGCAGCCGCGCGGCAACTCGAGCGAGCGCCAGCATGGAGGGCGAGCAGTACTTC. Protein product: CASSRAATRASASMEGEQYF.

The chain has TRBV6-5 and TRBJ2-7; possibly TRBD2 for D (6 bases). The V end lost 6 bases, the J end lost 5 bases, and 20 bases lay between the germline ends. The CDR3 has 15 residues. CDR1 and CDR2 (germline): MNHEY, SVGAGI. CDR3 nucleotide sequence: TGTGCCAGCAGCTCCCCTCTTCTGGAGGGGAACGAGCAGTACTTC. This translates into CASSSPLLEGNEQYF.

This clone was detected only a few times. The rearrangement links TRBV6-2 or TRBV6-3 to TRBJ2-7; 8 bases are a match to TRBD2. V shed 2 bases and J 0 bases; nucleotides not matched to a gene: 6. The length of the CDR3 is 16 residues. Per germline, CDR1 MNHEY and CDR2 SVGEGT. The CDR3: CASSYGLARSSYEQYF. CDR3 bases: TGTGCCAGCAGTTACGGACTAGCTAGGAGCTCCTACGAGCAGTACTTC.

The V gene is TRBV7-9, the J gene TRBJ1-1; TRBD1 is a possible D gene (5 bases). Germline V CDR1 and CDR2: SEHNR, FQNEAQ (reference sequence). Between the trimmed V and J ends, which lost 5 bases and 1 base, there was a span of 14 bases. There are 15 residues in the CDR3. In DNA, the CDR3 is TGTGCCAGCAGCCATCGGCAGGGTTCGAACACTGAAGCTTTCTTT. Residues: CASSHRQGSNTEAFF.

The chain combines TRBV9 with TRBJ1-3; D call uncertain. V lost 1 base to trimming and J lost 0 bases, with 17 bases between them. CDR1 is SGDLS and CDR2 is YYNGEE in the germline V gene. The CDR3 runs to 18 residues. DNA for the CDR3: TGTGCCAGCAGCGTAAAGAATACCTTCGACTTCTCTGGAAACACCATATATTTT. Amino acids: CASSVKNTFDFSGNTIYF.

The chain joins TRBV6-5 to TRBJ1-2; perhaps TRBD1 as D (6 bases). CDR3 size: 15 residues. Germline CDR1 MNHEY, CDR2 SVGAGI. Trimming removed 6 bases from V and 6 bases from J, with 20 bases in between. Here the CDR3 DNA reads TGTGCCAGCAGGAGGGGGTTGGGGAGAATTGATGGCTACACCTTC. Protein product: CASRRGLGRIDGYTF.

The chain is built from TRBV19 and TRBJ1-1; D is ambiguous. The CDR3 has 14 amino acids. V lost 4 bases and J 1 base, leaving 10 bases between the germline ends. CDR1 is LNHDA, CDR2 SQIVND, per germline (reference sequence). The chain's CDR3 is CASSTNQANTEAFF. The CDR3 region has the DNA TGTGCCAGTAGTACTAACCAGGCGAACACTGAAGCTTTCTTT.